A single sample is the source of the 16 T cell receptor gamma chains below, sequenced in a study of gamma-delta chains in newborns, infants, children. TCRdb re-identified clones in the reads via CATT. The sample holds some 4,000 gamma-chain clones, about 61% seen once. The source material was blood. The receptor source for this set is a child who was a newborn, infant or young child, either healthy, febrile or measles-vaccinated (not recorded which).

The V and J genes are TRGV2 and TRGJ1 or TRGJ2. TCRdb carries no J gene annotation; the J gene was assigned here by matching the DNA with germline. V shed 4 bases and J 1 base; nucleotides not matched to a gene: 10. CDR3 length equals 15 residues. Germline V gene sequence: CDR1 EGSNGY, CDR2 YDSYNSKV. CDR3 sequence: CATWDGRYNYYKKLF. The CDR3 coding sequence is TGTGCCACCTGGGATGGCCGTTACAATTATTATAAGAAACTCTTT.

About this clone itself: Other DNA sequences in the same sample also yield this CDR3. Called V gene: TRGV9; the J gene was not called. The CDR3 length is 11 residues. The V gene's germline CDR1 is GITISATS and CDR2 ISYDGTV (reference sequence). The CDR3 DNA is TGTGCCTTGTGGGAGTCCAATAAGAAACTCTTC. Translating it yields CALWESNKKLF.

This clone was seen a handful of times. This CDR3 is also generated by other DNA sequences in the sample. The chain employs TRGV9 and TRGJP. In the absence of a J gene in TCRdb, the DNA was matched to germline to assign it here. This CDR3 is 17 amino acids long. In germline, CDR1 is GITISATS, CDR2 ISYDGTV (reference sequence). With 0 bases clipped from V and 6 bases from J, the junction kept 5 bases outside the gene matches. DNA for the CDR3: TGTGCCTTGTGGGAGGTGCTCACAGAGTTGGGCAAAAAAATCAAGGTATTT. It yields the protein CALWEVLTELGKKIKVF.

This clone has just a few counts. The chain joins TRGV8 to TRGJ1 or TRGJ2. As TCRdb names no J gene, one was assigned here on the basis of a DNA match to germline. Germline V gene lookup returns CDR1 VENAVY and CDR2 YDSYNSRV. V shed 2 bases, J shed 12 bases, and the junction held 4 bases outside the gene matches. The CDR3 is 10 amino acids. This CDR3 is CATWDKAKLF. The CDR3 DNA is TGTGCCACCTGGGATAAGGCGAAACTCTTT.

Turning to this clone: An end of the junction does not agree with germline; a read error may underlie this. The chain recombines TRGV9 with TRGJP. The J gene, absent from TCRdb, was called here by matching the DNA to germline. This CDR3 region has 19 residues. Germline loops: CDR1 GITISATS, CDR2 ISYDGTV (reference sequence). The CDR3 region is CALREVTQKQELGKKIKVF. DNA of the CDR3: TGTGCCTTGCGGGAGGTTACCCAGAAGCAAGAGTTGGGCAAAAAAATCAAGGTATTT.

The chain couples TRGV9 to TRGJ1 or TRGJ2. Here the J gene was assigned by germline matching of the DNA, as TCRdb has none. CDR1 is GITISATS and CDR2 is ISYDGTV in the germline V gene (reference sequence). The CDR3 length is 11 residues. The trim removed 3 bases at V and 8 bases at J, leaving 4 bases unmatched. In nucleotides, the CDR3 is TGTGCCTTGTGGGAGATGGATAAGAAACTCTTT. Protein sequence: CALWEMDKKLF.

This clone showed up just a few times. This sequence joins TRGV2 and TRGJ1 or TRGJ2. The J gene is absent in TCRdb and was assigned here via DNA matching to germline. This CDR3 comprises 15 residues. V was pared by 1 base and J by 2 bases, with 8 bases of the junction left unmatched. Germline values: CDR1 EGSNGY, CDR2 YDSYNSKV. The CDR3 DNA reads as TGTGCCACCTGGGACGGCGGTCTCCATTATTATAAGAAACTCTTT. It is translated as CATWDGGLHYYKKLF.

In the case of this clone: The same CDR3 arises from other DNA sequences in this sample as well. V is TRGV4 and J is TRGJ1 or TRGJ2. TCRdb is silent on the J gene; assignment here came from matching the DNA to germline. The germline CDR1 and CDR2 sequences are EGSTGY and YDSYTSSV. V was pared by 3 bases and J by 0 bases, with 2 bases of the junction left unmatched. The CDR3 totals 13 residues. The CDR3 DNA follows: TGTGCCACCTGGGATCCGAATTATTATAAGAAACTCTTT. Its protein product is CATWDPNYYKKLF.

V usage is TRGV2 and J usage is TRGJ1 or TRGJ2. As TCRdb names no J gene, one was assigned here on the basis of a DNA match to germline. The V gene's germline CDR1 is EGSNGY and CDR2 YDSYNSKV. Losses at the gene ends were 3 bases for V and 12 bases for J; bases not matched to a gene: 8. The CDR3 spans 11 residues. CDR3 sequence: CATWDYGGKLF. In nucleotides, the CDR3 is TGTGCCACCTGGGACTACGGGGGGAAACTCTTT.

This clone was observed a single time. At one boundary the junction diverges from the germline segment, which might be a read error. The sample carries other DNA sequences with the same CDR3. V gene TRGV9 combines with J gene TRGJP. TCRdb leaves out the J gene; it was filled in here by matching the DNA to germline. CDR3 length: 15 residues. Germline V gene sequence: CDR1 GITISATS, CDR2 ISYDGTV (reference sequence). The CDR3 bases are TGTGCCTTATGGGTGGAGGAGTTGGGCAAAAAAATCAAGGTATTT. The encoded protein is CALWVEELGKKIKVF.

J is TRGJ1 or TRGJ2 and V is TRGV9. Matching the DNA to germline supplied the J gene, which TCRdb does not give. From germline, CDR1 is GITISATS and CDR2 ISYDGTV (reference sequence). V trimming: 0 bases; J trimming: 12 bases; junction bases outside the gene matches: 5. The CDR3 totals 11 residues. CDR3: CALWEVHGKLF. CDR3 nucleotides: TGTGCCTTGTGGGAGGTGCACGGGAAACTCTTT.

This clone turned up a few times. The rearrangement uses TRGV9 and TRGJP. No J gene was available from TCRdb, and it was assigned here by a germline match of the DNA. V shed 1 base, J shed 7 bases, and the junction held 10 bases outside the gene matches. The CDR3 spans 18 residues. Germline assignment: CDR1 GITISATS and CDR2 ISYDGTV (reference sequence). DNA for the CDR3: TGTGCCTTGTGGGAGGTTCCAGATCGCGAGTTGGGCAAAAAAATCAAGGTATTT. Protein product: CALWEVPDRELGKKIKVF.

CDR3 residues: CATWDRFWYKKLF. CDR3 DNA: TGTGCCACCTGGGATAGATTTTGGTATAAGAAACTCTTT. This sequence joins TRGV8 and TRGJ1 or TRGJ2. The J gene comes from matching the DNA to germline here; TCRdb lacks it. V lost 1 base and J lost 7; bases outside the gene matches: 7. Germline loops: CDR1 VENAVY, CDR2 YDSYNSRV. The CDR3 is made up of 13 amino acids.

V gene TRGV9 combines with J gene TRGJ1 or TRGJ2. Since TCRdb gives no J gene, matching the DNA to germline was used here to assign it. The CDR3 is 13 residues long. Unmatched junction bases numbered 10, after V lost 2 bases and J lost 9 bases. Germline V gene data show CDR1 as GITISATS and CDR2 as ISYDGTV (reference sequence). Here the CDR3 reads CALWEARGIKKLF. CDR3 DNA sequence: TGTGCCTTGTGGGAGGCGAGAGGTATTAAGAAACTCTTT.

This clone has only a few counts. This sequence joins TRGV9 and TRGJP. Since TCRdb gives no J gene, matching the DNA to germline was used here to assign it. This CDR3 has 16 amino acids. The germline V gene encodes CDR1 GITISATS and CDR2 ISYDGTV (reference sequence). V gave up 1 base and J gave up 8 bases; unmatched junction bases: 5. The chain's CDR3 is CALWEVGKLGKKIKVF. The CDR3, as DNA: TGTGCCTTGTGGGAGGTTGGGAAGTTGGGCAAAAAAATCAAGGTATTT.

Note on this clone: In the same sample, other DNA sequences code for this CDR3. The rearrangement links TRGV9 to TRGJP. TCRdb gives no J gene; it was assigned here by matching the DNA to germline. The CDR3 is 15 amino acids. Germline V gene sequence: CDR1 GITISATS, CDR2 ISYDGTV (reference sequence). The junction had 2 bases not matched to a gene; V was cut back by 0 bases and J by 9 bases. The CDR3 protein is CALWEVALGKKIKVF. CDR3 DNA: TGTGCCTTGTGGGAGGTGGCGTTGGGCAAAAAAATCAAGGTATTT.